These T cell receptor beta chains were read from a single sample in a study of T cells in Graves' hyperthyroidism and ophthalmopathy. TCRdb re-called the multiplex PCR reads with MiXCR, one entry per CDR3 protein. The table shows 600,000 or so distinct CDR3 sequences, with around 15% occurring only once. The specimen was blood. The receptors shown here come from a woman between 45 and 60 years old with Graves' ophthalmopathy. The CDR3 runs from the conserved cysteine through the conserved F or W. D genes are given only for firm matches. The size entry is marked missing in some rows and otherwise reads once, few, many or a size class.

J gene | V gene | clone size | D gene | CDR3 length | CDR3 protein | CDR3 DNA
TRBJ2-7 | TRBV28 | many | TRBD1 | 15 | CASSNPQGAPPEQYF | TGTGCCAGCAGTAACCCTCAGGGGGCCCCCCCCGAGCAGTACTTC
TRBJ2-7 | TRBV3-1 | many | NA | 15 | CASSQGKASSYEQYF | TGTGCCAGCAGTCAAGGGAAGGCAAGCTCCTACGAGCAGTACTTC
TRBJ2-7 | TRBV6-1 | NA | TRBD2 | 17 | CASRPGLAGRGIYEQYF | TGTGCCAGCAGGCCGGGACTAGCGGGACGGGGGATATACGAGCAGTACTTC
TRBJ2-6 | TRBV18 | many | NA | 17 | CASSPYPGTSGANVLTF | TGTGCCAGCTCACCGTACCCCGGGACTTCTGGGGCCAACGTCCTGACTTTC
TRBJ2-5 | TRBV3-1 | many | TRBD2 | 13 | CASSLAGYETQYF | TGTGCCAGCAGCCTAGCGGGTTACGAGACCCAGTACTTC
TRBJ1-6 | TRBV20-1 | NA | NA | 16 | CSAGRPRTVYNSPLHF | TGCAGTGCTGGCCGCCCGAGGACAGTTTATAATTCACCCCTCCACTTT
TRBJ2-7 | TRBV20-1 | many | TRBD1 | 15 | CSARDAQGASYEQYF | TGCAGTGCTAGAGATGCTCAGGGGGCGTCTTACGAGCAGTACTTC
TRBJ2-3 | TRBV4-1 | once | TRBD2 | 17 | CASSQGRTSGNTDTQYF | TGCGCCAGCAGCCAAGGACGGACTAGCGGGAACACAGATACGCAGTATTTT
TRBJ1-1 | TRBV6-1 | many | TRBD1 | 14 | CASSEFPGGLEAFF | TGTGCCAGCAGTGAGTTTCCAGGGGGCCTTGAAGCTTTCTTT
TRBJ2-7 | TRBV2 | many | TRBD2 | 14 | CASSALAGEVEQYF | TGTGCCAGCAGTGCACTAGCGGGAGAAGTCGAGCAGTACTTC
TRBJ2-1 | TRBV29-1 | many | NA | 13 | CSVEGAGQHEQFF | TGCAGCGTTGAAGGGGCAGGGCAACATGAGCAGTTCTTC
TRBJ2-5 | TRBV24-1 | NA | TRBD2 | 13 | CATSTGGVETQYF | TGTGCCACCAGTACGGGAGGGGTGGAGACCCAGTACTTC
TRBJ2-1 | TRBV7-2 | many | NA | 12 | CASRRTNNEQFF | TGTGCCAGCAGACGGACTAACAATGAGCAGTTCTTC
TRBJ2-5 | TRBV12-3/TRBV12-4 | NA | TRBD2 | 15 | CASSLVASGGETQYF | TGTGCCAGCAGTTTGGTAGCTAGCGGAGGTGAGACCCAGTACTTC
TRBJ2-1 | TRBV5-1 | many | TRBD2 | 17 | CASSLRVGGSVGNEQFF | TGCGCCAGCAGCTTGAGAGTGGGCGGGAGTGTAGGTAATGAGCAGTTCTTC
TRBJ2-1 | TRBV28 | few | TRBD2 | 16 | CASTSGGLVSYNEQFF | TGTGCCAGCACTAGTGGAGGACTAGTCTCCTACAATGAGCAGTTCTTC
TRBJ2-3 | TRBV28 | many | NA | 14 | CASSLTRGADTQYF | TGTGCCAGCAGTTTAACGAGGGGGGCGGATACGCAGTATTTT
TRBJ1-2 | TRBV4-1 | NA | NA | 13 | CASSTPAGNGYTF | TGCGCCAGCAGCACTCCGGCAGGGAATGGCTACACCTTC
TRBJ2-1 | TRBV30 | many | TRBD1 | 12 | CAWSANRGWQFF | TGTGCCTGGAGTGCAAACAGGGGGTGGCAGTTCTTC
TRBJ2-3 | TRBV6-1 | few | TRBD2 | 16 | CASTIKAGGATDTQYF | TGTGCCAGCACCATCAAAGCGGGAGGGGCCACAGATACGCAGTATTTT
TRBJ2-3 | TRBV7-9 | many | NA | 14 | CASSLGGHTDTQYF | TGTGCCAGCAGCCTTGGGGGGCACACAGATACGCAGTATTTT
TRBJ2-1 | TRBV5-5 | NA | TRBD1 | 14 | CASSRDREYNEPFF | TGTGCCAGCAGCAGAGACAGGGAATACAATGAGCCGTTCTTC
TRBJ2-2 | TRBV7-9 | NA | NA | 19 | CASSLVLSARWEDTGELFF | TGTGCCAGCAGCTTAGTCTTATCGGCGAGGTGGGAGGACACCGGGGAGCTGTTTTTT
TRBJ1-1 | TRBV5-1 | many | NA | 16 | CASSLHGPNENTEAFF | TGCGCCAGCAGCCTACATGGTCCTAATGAAAACACTGAAGCTTTCTTT
TRBJ2-5 | TRBV7-2 | many | NA | 15 | CASSLEGLGIKTQYF | TGTGCCAGCAGCTTAGAAGGGTTGGGAATAAAGACCCAGTACTTC
TRBJ2-1 | TRBV18 | many | NA | 17 | CASSPLRLRSPYNEQFF | TGTGCCAGCTCACCACTTAGACTTCGGAGCCCTTACAATGAGCAGTTCTTC
TRBJ2-3 | TRBV7-6 | many | NA | 16 | CASSLTSGAGINTQYF | TGTGCCAGCAGCTTAACCTCAGGGGCGGGGATCAATACGCAGTATTTT
TRBJ2-1 | TRBV7-3 | many | NA | 14 | CASRPDNWNNEQFF | TGTGCCAGCAGACCTGACAACTGGAACAATGAGCAGTTCTTC
TRBJ1-5 | TRBV18 | many | NA | 13 | CATSGAINQPQHF | TGTGCCACCTCGGGGGCCATCAATCAGCCCCAGCATTTT
TRBJ2-3 | TRBV2 | many | NA | 14 | CASSELHMADTQYF | TGTGCCAGCAGTGAACTCCATATGGCAGATACGCAGTATTTT
TRBJ2-5 | TRBV18 | many | NA | 13 | CASSPVMEETQYF | TGTGCCAGCTCACCGGTGATGGAGGAGACCCAGTACTTC
TRBJ1-1 | TRBV11-3 | many | NA | 12 | CASSQQGAEAFF | TGTGCCAGCAGCCAACAGGGCGCAGAAGCTTTCTTT